The clone carrying this TCR beta chain was counted many times. Its antigen is unknown. The germline V gene encodes CDR1 SQVTM and CDR2 ANQGSEA. The CDR3 totals 11 residues. V shed 2 bases and J shed 5 bases, with 4 bases lying between them. This entry is derived from a study of CD8 T cells in ankylosing spondylitis. The study, taken as a whole, reports: Disease-linked clones had a CD8+ phenotype and relatively low frequency in peripheral blood.

As the method for making TCR beta libraries, quantitative 5'-RACE with molecular barcodes was used. TCRdb re-called the 5' RACE reads with MiXCR, one entry per CDR3 protein. In the table there are hundreds of thousands of distinct CDR3 sequences, around a quarter of which are singletons. The sequence was collected from a male donor with ankylosing spondylitis or in good health (not recorded which). Sample: blood, either unsorted or a sorted T cell fraction (not recorded which). J is TRBJ2-1 and V is TRBV29-1; D unresolved. In DNA, the CDR3 is TGCAGCGTTGAACCCGACAATGAGCAGTTCTTC. Translated: CSVEPDNEQFF.